One sample yielded the 14 T cell receptor beta chains listed below, sequenced in a study of T-cell reconstitution after alpha-beta-depleted transplantation in children. It was with unique molecular identifiers that the TCRbeta library was prepared. TCRdb analysed the PCR reads with MiXCR anew, one entry per CDR3 protein. Here the sample spans fewer than 550,000 distinct CDR3 sequences, around 10% being singletons. The input for sequencing was PBMCs, mostly from graft donor cells, taken 180 days after TCRalphabeta/CD19-depleted stem cell transplant. The receptors come from a female patient between 2 and 15 years old who had a stem cell transplant for aplastic anemia, so the T cells may come from the graft donor.

V is TRBV7-2 and J is TRBJ1-1; D is unresolved. The V and J ends lost 0 bases and 1 base respectively, with 6 bases between them. The CDR3 loop spans 14 amino acids. Germline loops: CDR1 SGHTA, CDR2 FQGNSA. The CDR3 reads CASSLAYRNTEAFF. CDR3 nucleotide sequence: TGTGCCAGCAGCTTAGCGTACAGGAACACTGAAGCTTTCTTT.

This clonotype showed up just a few times. V and J are TRBV10-3 and TRBJ2-2; D is unresolved. The CDR3 consists of 13 residues. Per the germline V gene, CDR1 is ENHRY and CDR2 is SYGVKD. The V end lost 7 bases, the J end lost 1 base, and 7 bases lay between the germline ends. CDR3 sequence: CAIKTVNTGELFF. The CDR3 DNA sequence: TGTGCCATCAAGACGGTGAACACCGGGGAGCTGTTTTTT.

At least ten counts were recorded for this clonotype. This chain links TRBV5-1 with TRBJ2-7; 7 nucleotides line up with TRBD1. Germline CDR1 reads SGHRS; CDR2 reads YFSETQ. The CDR3 covers 14 residues. The trim removed 4 bases at V and 2 bases at J, leaving 6 bases unmatched. CDR3 sequence reads: CASSPKGQTYEQYF. Written as DNA, the CDR3 is TGCGCCAGCAGCCCCAAGGGACAGACCTACGAGCAGTACTTC. Full variable domain (outside the CDR3, taken from reference TRBV5-1 and TRBJ2-7): KAGVTQTPRYLIKTRGQQVTLSCSPISGHRSVSWYQQTPGQGLQFLFEYFSETQRNKGNFPGRFSGRQFSNSRSEMNVSTLELGDSALYLCASSPKGQTYEQYFGPGTRLTVT.

This chain joins TRBV28 and TRBJ1-4; maybe TRBD1 (6 bases). The V end lost 2 bases, the J end lost 8 bases, and 12 bases lay between the germline ends. This CDR3 spans 14 amino acids. Germline V gene data show CDR1 as MDHEN and CDR2 as SYDVKM. The CDR3 is CASSLLQGLEKLFF. DNA for the CDR3: TGTGCCAGCAGTTTACTTCAGGGGCTGGAAAAACTGTTTTTT. Variable domain in full (rest from reference TRBV28 and TRBJ1-4): DVKVTQSSRYLVKRTGEKVFLECVQDMDHENMFWYRQDPGLGLRLIYFSYDVKMKEKGDIPEGYSVSREKKERFSLILESASTNQTSMYLCASSLLQGLEKLFFGSGTQLSVL.

The chain links TRBV15 to TRBJ2-1; D is ambiguous. V lost 0 bases and J 12 bases, leaving 12 bases between the germline ends. From germline, CDR1 is LNHNV and CDR2 YYDKDF (reference sequence). This CDR3 is built from 13 residues. The DNA for the CDR3 is TGTGCCACCAGCAGAGATAGAGTTCCTGGGCAGTTCTTC. The encoded protein is CATSRDRVPGQFF.

This clonotype was counted many times. The chain carries TRBV12-3 or TRBV12-4 and TRBJ2-3; D might be TRBD2 (6 bases). This CDR3 region has 14 residues. V lost 7 bases and J 2 bases, leaving 13 bases between the germline ends. In DNA, the CDR3 is TGTGCCAGCACCCCTAGGAGGGACACAGATACGCAGTATTTT. It codes for CASTPRRDTDTQYF.

The chain is built from TRBV18 and TRBJ1-2; tentative D call: TRBD1 (5 bases). V gave up 4 bases and J gave up 11 bases, with 11 bases separating them. CDR1 KGHSH and CDR2 LQKENI come from the germline V gene. This CDR3 has 11 residues. Written as DNA, the CDR3 is TGTGCCAGCTCACTCGACAGCGAGTACACCTTC. The encoded protein is CASSLDSEYTF.

This clonotype showed up many times. The chain combines TRBV6-1 with TRBJ2-7; weak D call: TRBD1 (6 bases). Germline values: CDR1 MNHNS, CDR2 SASEGT. The V gene lost 5 bases and the J gene lost 1 base, with 12 bases spanning the gap. This CDR3 spans 14 amino acids. Written as DNA, the CDR3 is TGTGCCAGCAGTACATTTAGGGGGTCCTACGAGCAGTACGTC. This gives the protein CASSTFRGSYEQYV.

The sample holds a few counts of this clonotype. The CDR3, as DNA: TGTGCCAGCTCCGGGACTAGGGCAGATACGCAGTATTTT. Protein product: CASSGTRADTQYF. V gene TRBV18 combines with J gene TRBJ2-3; TRBD2 agrees at 8 bases. The CDR3 is 13 residues long. Germline CDR1 KGHSH, CDR2 LQKENI. V shed 6 bases and J 4 bases; nucleotides not matched to a gene: 3.

In its sample, this clonotype was seen a few times. The J gene is TRBJ2-7, the V gene TRBV5-1, with 9 bases lining up with TRBD1. The CDR3 is 17 residues long. Germline values: CDR1 SGHRS, CDR2 YFSETQ. The V gene end was trimmed by 3 bases and the J gene end by 1 base; junction bases not matched to a gene: 11. CDR3 DNA sequence: TGCGCCAGCAGCTGGGGAGACGGGACAGGGAAGTCCTACGAGCAGTACTTC. This encodes CASSWGDGTGKSYEQYF.

This clonotype has only a few counts. The rearrangement uses TRBV27 and TRBJ1-2; a weak D match, TRBD1 (6 bases). Trimming removed 6 bases at V and 4 bases at J, with 15 bases between. Germline values: CDR1 MNHEY, CDR2 SMNVEV (reference sequence). This CDR3 spans 14 amino acids. The CDR3 here is CASSRTGLGYGYTF. CDR3 DNA sequence: TGTGCCAGCAGCCGAACAGGGTTGGGCTATGGCTACACCTTC.

This clonotype was observed at least ten times. The rearrangement uses TRBV15 and TRBJ2-7; D unresolved. This CDR3 has 13 amino acids. Germline V CDR1 and CDR2: LNHNV, YYDKDF (reference sequence). Trimming cost V 1 base and J 4 bases, with 8 bases left between them. CDR3 nucleotide sequence: TGTGCCACCAGCAGAGGGGTGGGATACGAGCAGTACTTC. Residues: CATSRGVGYEQYF.

This clonotype occurred a few times. The chain has TRBV24-1 and TRBJ2-7; 11 bases match TRBD2. The V and J ends lost 9 bases and 2 bases, in that order; junction bases with no gene match: 5. The CDR3 runs to 14 residues. CDR1 is KGHDR, CDR2 SFDVKD, per germline. CDR3 DNA sequence: TGTGCCACCGGAACTAGCGGGGGCGCCTACGAGCAGTACGTC. It translates to CATGTSGGAYEQYV.

This clonotype has more than one count but fewer than ten. The chain carries TRBV10-3 and TRBJ2-1; D possibly corresponds to TRBD2 (5 bases). Trimming took off 3 bases at V and 8 bases at J, with 17 bases between the two ends. Per the germline V gene, CDR1 is ENHRY and CDR2 is SYGVKD. The CDR3 has 15 residues. The CDR3 protein is CAISDFVRDADEQFF. CDR3 nucleotide sequence: TGTGCCATCAGTGATTTCGTCCGGGATGCGGATGAGCAGTTCTTC.